This T cell receptor (beta chain) stems from a study of T cells in Graves' hyperthyroidism and ophthalmopathy. Across the whole study: It was at initial diagnosis, before any treatment, that peripheral blood was collected. Study-level results: The model made its ophthalmopathy prediction, and onset followed a median roughly six months later.

This clonotype was counted many times. Antigen specificity is unknown. The CDR3 regions of TCR beta were amplified from RNA transcripts. Carried out on the TCR CDR3, a first-round RT-PCR used the HTBI primer set. TCRdb recomputed calls from the multiplex PCR reads with MiXCR, one row per CDR3 protein. The profile shows approximately 400,000 distinct CDR3 sequences, about 14% of them singletons. Deletions cut 3 bases from V and 13 bases from J, with 18 bases between. This CDR3 has 13 residues. Germline V gene data show CDR1 as LGHDT and CDR2 as YNNKEL (reference sequence). Subjects aged 18 to 65 presented with newly diagnosed hyperthyroidism of less than 2 months' duration.

The V gene is TRBV3-1, the J gene TRBJ1-2, with D unclear. Sequenced sample: blood. The source of this sequence is a woman aged 55-70 years with Graves' hyperthyroidism. This CDR3 is CASSQLGSDSATF. The CDR3 coding sequence is TGTGCCAGCAGCCAGCTTGGTTCAGATTCCGCCACCTTC.